Listed below are T cell receptor beta chains from one sample, sequenced in a study of post-analysis software for immune sequencing data. Via MiXCR, TCRdb re-called the PCR reads, giving one row per CDR3 protein. Of about 260,000 distinct CDR3 sequences listed, 36% were seen once; the top ten hold approximately 4.6%. Sequences were obtained from blood. The receptors derive from a girl aged 5-17 years with multiple sclerosis. CDR3s include the opening cysteine and the closing phenylalanine or tryptophan. Each record gives: J gene, D gene, clone size, V gene, CDR3 DNA, CDR3 protein. D genes are given only for firm matches. Not every row has a clone size; where given, it reads once, few, many or a size class.

J: TRBJ1-4; D: NA; size: NA; V: TRBV2; DNA: TGTGCCAGCAGTGAGTCGAGTCAGGCGAGTTTACCGGCCTCGTATGAAAAACTGTTTTTT; CDR3: CASSESSQASLPASYEKLFF
J: TRBJ1-2; D: NA; size: few; V: TRBV7-9; DNA: TGTGCCAGCAGCGACTTCCTAGAAGGACAGAACTATGGCTACACCTTC; CDR3: CASSDFLEGQNYGYTF
J: TRBJ2-5; D: TRBD2; size: NA; V: TRBV29-1; DNA: TGCAGCACGGGGGGGGAAGAGACCCAGTACTTC; CDR3: CSTGGEETQYF
J: TRBJ2-5; D: NA; size: many; V: TRBV20-1; DNA: TGCAGTGCGAGAGGGCGCTCCTTAGAGACCCAGTACTTC; CDR3: CSARGRSLETQYF
J: TRBJ2-5; D: NA; size: NA; V: TRBV24-1; DNA: TGTGCCACCAGGGATTTCGGGCAGCAAGAGACCCAGTACTTC; CDR3: CATRDFGQQETQYF
J: TRBJ2-3; D: NA; size: many; V: TRBV3-1; DNA: TGTGCCAGCAGCCCGCCCGGGGCCACAGCTACGCAGTATTTT; CDR3: CASSPPGATATQYF
J: TRBJ2-5; D: NA; size: NA; V: TRBV28; DNA: TGTGCCAGCAGTTTTAGGCCTCCTTACCAAGAGACCCAGTACTTC; CDR3: CASSFRPPYQETQYF
J: TRBJ2-1; D: NA; size: NA; V: TRBV20-1; DNA: TGCAGTGCTTCCGGACCGGGACTTTACTTCAATGAGCAGTTCTTC; CDR3: CSASGPGLYFNEQFF
J: TRBJ1-5; D: NA; size: NA; V: TRBV28; DNA: TGTGCCAGCAGTTTCAATCAGCCCCAGCATTTT; CDR3: CASSFNQPQHF
J: TRBJ2-1; D: NA; size: many; V: TRBV6-5; DNA: TGTGCCAGCAGTAGCCGGGGTCAGCAGTTCTTC; CDR3: CASSSRGQQFF
J: TRBJ1-1; D: NA; size: many; V: TRBV30; DNA: TGTGCCTGGACCCCCAGGAGGGGAACTGAAGCTTTCTTT; CDR3: CAWTPRRGTEAFF
J: TRBJ2-1; D: NA; size: NA; V: TRBV20-1; DNA: TGCAGTGCCCAGTCTGCCGCCGACTACAATGAGCAGTTCTTC; CDR3: CSAQSAADYNEQFF
J: TRBJ2-1; D: NA; size: NA; V: TRBV5-5; DNA: TGTGCCAGCAGCTTGGACAGTATGTGGAATGAGCAGTTCTTC; CDR3: CASSLDSMWNEQFF
J: TRBJ1-1; D: NA; size: many; V: TRBV29-1; DNA: TGCAGCGTTGAAGGAGGGGGCACTGAAGCTTTCTTT; CDR3: CSVEGGGTEAFF
J: TRBJ2-1; D: TRBD1; size: NA; V: TRBV29-1; DNA: TGCAGCGGCGACAGGGATTGTAATGAGCAGTTCTTC; CDR3: CSGDRDCNEQFF
J: TRBJ1-6; D: NA; size: many; V: TRBV7-9; DNA: TGTGCCAGCAGCTTAGTCACACCTCTACGCCAGCTTAATTCACCCCTCCACTTT; CDR3: CASSLVTPLRQLNSPLHF
J: TRBJ1-1; D: NA; size: many; V: TRBV7-9; DNA: TGTGCCAGCAGCCCAGGGTACAACACTGAAGCTTTCTTT; CDR3: CASSPGYNTEAFF
J: TRBJ2-3; D: NA; size: few; V: TRBV5-1; DNA: TGCGCCAGCAGCTTGGTTGCGGACCCCACAGATACGCAGTATTTT; CDR3: CASSLVADPTDTQYF
J: TRBJ2-3; D: TRBD2; size: few; V: TRBV6-1; DNA: TGTGCCACTGGACTAGCGGAGACAGATACGCAGTATTTT; CDR3: CATGLAETDTQYF
J: TRBJ2-7; D: TRBD1; size: many; V: TRBV20-1; DNA: TGCAGTGCTCAAGACAGGGCGAGCTCCTACGAGCAGTACTTC; CDR3: CSAQDRASSYEQYF
J: TRBJ2-4; D: NA; size: few; V: TRBV20-1; DNA: TGCAGTGCGCTCGAAGGCGATCGCTCCAAAAACATTCAGTACTTC; CDR3: CSALEGDRSKNIQYF
J: TRBJ2-3; D: NA; size: NA; V: TRBV7-8; DNA: TGTGCCAGCAGCAGTCCGCCCCTCGCCCTTGCCGATACGCAGTATTTT; CDR3: CASSSPPLALADTQYF
J: TRBJ1-1; D: NA; size: NA; V: TRBV18; DNA: TGTGCCAGCTCCCCCGGGCCTCGGGGGTCTGAAGCTTTCTTT; CDR3: CASSPGPRGSEAFF
J: TRBJ2-7; D: TRBD1; size: few; V: TRBV12-3/TRBV12-4; DNA: TGTGCCAGCAGTTTAGGAGGCAGGGGGCGGTGGGCGAGCTACGAGCAGTACTTC; CDR3: CASSLGGRGRWASYEQYF
J: TRBJ1-2; D: NA; size: many; V: TRBV6-1; DNA: TGTGCCAGCATGGGGGAGCCGCGGCGACGGATCTATGGCTACACCTTC; CDR3: CASMGEPRRRIYGYTF
J: TRBJ1-4; D: NA; size: NA; V: TRBV7-9; DNA: TGTGCCAGCAGCTTAGTCCCAGGGGCTAATGAAAAACTGTTTTTT; CDR3: CASSLVPGANEKLFF
J: TRBJ2-1; D: NA; size: once; V: TRBV20-1; DNA: TGCAGTGCTCCAACCGTCCGGACGGGCTACAATGAGCAGTTCTTC; CDR3: CSAPTVRTGYNEQFF